This T cell receptor (beta chain) was profiled in a study of CD8 T cells in ankylosing spondylitis. The study's findings and limits: Characteristic, it appeared, of ankylosing spondylitis blood was a TCR beta motif of roughly 8 highly homologous variants. The disease-linked clones had a CD8+ phenotype and low blood frequencies. Significantly higher representation of disease-linked clones was reported for matched ankylosing spondylitis synovial fluid.

Quantitative molecular-barcoded 5'-RACE generated the TCR beta libraries. TCRdb used MiXCR to reprocess the 5' RACE reads, holding one entry per CDR3 protein. The table has under 130,000 distinct CDR3 sequences, around 24% seen once. This clonotype was observed a handful of times. Its antigen remains unknown. Germline values: CDR1 SGHRS, CDR2 YFSETQ. The V and J ends lost 0 bases and 0 bases respectively, with 8 bases between them. The CDR3 spans 15 residues. The TCR sequence derives from a male donor with ankylosing spondylitis. Sequences were obtained from synovial fluid, either unsorted or a sorted T cell fraction (not recorded which). The chain links TRBV5-1 to TRBJ2-3; D not certain. The CDR3 reads CASSLDSASTDTQYF. The CDR3 region has the DNA TGCGCCAGCAGCTTGGACAGCGCTAGCACAGATACGCAGTATTTT.